The 28 T cell receptor beta chains below all came from one sample that was sequenced in a study of human T cells and chemical hapten exposure. TCRdb re-called the RACE reads through MiXCR, storing one row per CDR3 protein. Here the sample spans 97,000 or so distinct CDR3 sequences, 25% to 35% being singletons. Time point of the sample: patch test 3, about 24 weeks after DPC sensitization. The sample's treatment: therapeutic diphenylcyclopropenone sensitization with weekly scalp DPC. This specimen consisted of whole blood, obtained in connection with sensitization to the hapten diphenylcyclopropenone (DPC). All receptors derive from a man between 40 and 49 years old with alopecia areata. Some clones in this sample may be carry-over from other donors' samples.

The genes are TRBV4-3 and TRBJ2-1; 10 bases are shared with TRBD1. After removal of 3 bases from V and 6 bases from J, the junction contained 5 bases not matched to a gene. The CDR3 is 15 amino acids. CDR1 and CDR2 (germline): LGHNA, YSLEER. DNA of the CDR3: TGCGCCAGCAGCCACGGGACAGGGGAGGGCAATGAGCAGTTCTTC. Translated, it gives CASSHGTGEGNEQFF.

The J gene is TRBJ2-3, the V gene TRBV6-4; 7 nucleotides agree with TRBD2. The CDR3 extends over 14 amino acids. CDR1 and CDR2 (germline): MRHNA, SNTAGT. Trimming cost V 3 bases and J 3 bases; bases outside gene matches: 3. The CDR3 reads CASSETSETDTQYF. Here the CDR3 DNA reads TGTGCCAGCAGTGAAACTAGCGAAACAGATACGCAGTATTTT.

The rearrangement links TRBV28 to TRBJ2-1; the match to TRBD1 covers 12 bases. With V trimmed by 5 bases and J by 8 bases, 7 bases remained unmatched. The CDR3 length is 15 residues. CDR1 is MDHEN and CDR2 is SYDVKM in the germline V gene. The CDR3 nucleotides are TGTGCCAGCAGTGGATTCGGGACAGGGGGCGATGAGCAGTTCTTC. Its translation is CASSGFGTGGDEQFF.

V is TRBV7-2 and J is TRBJ1-2; possibly TRBD1 for D (5 bases). CDR1 SGHTA and CDR2 FQGNSA come from the germline V gene. Trimming shortened V by 5 bases and J by 5 bases, and 27 bases separated the two germline ends. The CDR3 extends over 18 amino acids. Here the CDR3 DNA reads TGTGCCAGCAGCCCCTTCCAACCCGACAGCGCCAGCGGTTATGGCTACACCTTC. This translates into CASSPFQPDSASGYGYTF. Filled out from reference TRBV7-2 and TRBJ1-2, the complete variable domain reads GAGVSQSPSNKVTEKGKDVELRCDPISGHTALYWYRQSLGQGLEFLIYFQGNSAPDKSGLPSDRFSAERTGGSVSTLTIQRTQQEDSAVYLCASSPFQPDSASGYGYTFGSGTRLTVV.

The rearrangement joins TRBV5-1 to TRBJ2-3; no definite D call. The germline V and J ends were trimmed by 2 bases and 4 bases, with 8 bases remaining between them. Germline CDR1 is SGHRS and CDR2 is YFSETQ. The CDR3 loop spans 13 amino acids. The CDR3 reads CASSFGYSDTQYF. DNA of the CDR3: TGCGCCAGCAGCTTTGGTTATTCAGATACGCAGTATTTT.

This clonotype was recorded at least ten times. This rearrangement joins TRBV5-6 to TRBJ1-6; TRBD1 might be the D (6 bases). CDR1 SGHDT and CDR2 YYEEEE come from the germline V gene. This CDR3 comprises 14 residues. V lost 0 bases to trimming and J lost 10 bases, with 11 bases between them. This chain's CDR3 is CASSLVTGSSPLHF. Written as DNA, the CDR3 is TGTGCCAGCAGCTTGGTCACAGGGAGCTCACCCCTCCACTTT.

The chain has TRBV6-2 or TRBV6-3 and TRBJ2-4; a weak D match, TRBD1 (6 bases). In germline, CDR1 is MNHEY, CDR2 SVGEGT. The CDR3 totals 14 residues. With 0 bases removed from V and 7 bases from J, the gap between germline ends came to 10 bases. The CDR3 sequence: CASSYSPGANIQYF. The CDR3, as DNA: TGTGCCAGCAGTTACTCCCCAGGGGCGAACATTCAGTACTTC.

In its sample, this clonotype was seen many times. The V gene is TRBV29-1, the J gene TRBJ2-7, with 10 bases matching TRBD2. Germline CDR1 SQVTM, CDR2 ANQGSEA. The junction had 5 bases not matched to a gene; V was cut back by 5 bases and J by 7 bases. CDR3 length: 12 residues. CDR3 nucleotides: TGCAGCGTTACTAGCGGGACTTTAGAGCAGTACTTC. As protein: CSVTSGTLEQYF.

By share, this clonotype counts as medium-sized (0.01 to 0.1%). V and J are TRBV9 and TRBJ1-2; D remains unclear. The CDR3 is 11 amino acids. Per germline, CDR1 SGDLS and CDR2 YYNGEE. V was shortened by 3 bases and J by 2 bases, with 2 bases between the two germline ends. The CDR3 sequence: CASSANYGYTF. The CDR3, as DNA: TGTGCCAGCAGCGCCAACTATGGCTACACCTTC. The variable domain in full, with the rest retrieved from reference TRBV9 and TRBJ1-2, is DSGVTQTPKHLITATGQRVTLRCSPRSGDLSVYWYQQSLDQGLQFLIQYYNGEERAKGNILERFSAQQFPDLHSELNLSSLELGDSALYFCASSANYGYTFGSGTRLTVV.

V gene TRBV27 combines with J gene TRBJ2-3; no clear D gene. Germline lookup yields CDR1 MNHEY and CDR2 SMNVEV (reference sequence). The V end was cut by 3 bases, the J end by 2 bases, with 9 bases between. CDR3 length equals 14 residues. The CDR3 is CASSLGFHTDTQYF. The DNA of the CDR3 is TGTGCCAGCAGTTTGGGATTTCACACAGATACGCAGTATTTT.

V and J are TRBV20-1 and TRBJ2-3, with 7 bases lining up with TRBD2. Germline CDR1 and CDR2: DFQATT and SNEGSKA (reference sequence). Trimming removed 6 bases from V and 1 base from J; junction bases left unmatched: 7. This CDR3 is built from 14 residues. The CDR3 loop reads CSATRDYGTDTQYF. CDR3 nucleotide sequence: TGCAGTGCAACGCGGGACTACGGCACAGATACGCAGTATTTT.

This clonotype was detected only a few times. The V call is TRBV11-1, the J call TRBJ1-2; D may be TRBD1 (5 bases). V was clipped by 1 base and J by 2 bases, with 14 bases between them. Looked up from germline, CDR1 is SGHAT and CDR2 is FQDESV (reference sequence). CDR3 length: 16 amino acids. The CDR3 loop reads CASSLDPGTKNYGYTF. The CDR3 nucleotides read TGTGCCAGCAGCTTAGACCCAGGGACGAAAAACTATGGCTACACCTTC.

The rearrangement links TRBV7-2 to TRBJ2-7, with a possible D match to TRBD2 (5 bases). The length of the CDR3 is 13 residues. V was trimmed by 5 bases and J by 4 bases, leaving 12 bases between them. Germline CDR1 and CDR2: SGHTA and FQGNSA. DNA for the CDR3: TGTGCCAGCAGCGGATCTAGGGAGTACGAGCAGTACTTC. Protein product: CASSGSREYEQYF.

The chain is built from TRBV6-2 or TRBV6-3 and TRBJ2-6; D possibly corresponds to TRBD2 (6 bases). The ends were cut back, 4 bases at V and 4 bases at J, with 14 bases in the middle. The CDR3 has 16 amino acids. CDR1 and CDR2 (germline): MNHEY, SVGEGT. The CDR3 coding sequence is TGTGCCAGCAGTTCGACTGGGGGGTACGGGGCCAACGTCCTGACTTTC. It yields the protein CASSSTGGYGANVLTF.

This clonotype was observed many times. The chain recombines TRBV20-1 with TRBJ2-7; the D gene is possibly TRBD1 (5 bases). The CDR3 length is 16 residues. Germline V gene lookup returns CDR1 DFQATT and CDR2 SNEGSKA (reference sequence). The ends were cut back, 0 bases at V and 0 bases at J, with 15 bases in the middle. This chain's CDR3 is CSARDEEGQSSYEQYF. In DNA, the CDR3 is TGCAGTGCTAGAGATGAAGAAGGACAAAGCTCCTACGAGCAGTACTTC.

The rearrangement uses TRBV15 and TRBJ2-7; D gene ambiguous. V gave up 1 base and J gave up 3 bases, with 19 bases separating them. CDR1 is LNHNV, CDR2 YYDKDF, per germline (reference sequence). The CDR3 spans 17 residues. The CDR3 bases are TGTGCCACCAGCAGAGGTCCACCCGGGTCCTCGGACTACGAGCAGTACTTC. It yields the protein CATSRGPPGSSDYEQYF. The full variable domain, rest sourced from reference TRBV15 and TRBJ2-7, is DAMVIQNPRYQVTQFGKPVTLSCSQTLNHNVMYWYQQKSSQAPKLLFHYYDKDFNNEADTPDNFQSRRPNTSFCFLDIRSPGLGDTAMYLCATSRGPPGSSDYEQYFGPGTRLTVT.

V is TRBV2 and J is TRBJ2-7; TRBD2 aligns across 8 bases. Germline V gene sequence: CDR1 SNHLY, CDR2 FYNNEI. V was pared by 5 bases and J by 7 bases, with 10 bases of the junction left unmatched. The CDR3 has 14 amino acids. CDR3 coding DNA: TGTGCCAGCAGTTACGTGCGGGAGGTGCCTGAGCAGTACTTC. Its translation: CASSYVREVPEQYF.

This chain uses TRBV20-1 with TRBJ2-4; D might be TRBD2 (6 bases). This CDR3 comprises 13 residues. CDR1 DFQATT and CDR2 SNEGSKA come from the germline V gene (reference sequence). Between the trimmed V and J ends, which lost 5 bases and 6 bases, there was a span of 14 bases. The CDR3, as DNA: TGCAGTGCTTCGTTATCCGGGGGAAACATTCAGTACTTC. Protein: CSASLSGGNIQYF.

In its sample, this clonotype was seen a few times. The chain has TRBV28 and TRBJ1-4, with D maybe TRBD1 (5 bases). Germline loops: CDR1 MDHEN, CDR2 SYDVKM. The CDR3 extends over 13 amino acids. With 11 bases removed from V and 0 bases from J, the gap between germline ends came to 10 bases. CDR3 in amino acids: CAAGASTNEKLFF. The CDR3 DNA sequence: TGTGCCGCCGGGGCCTCAACTAATGAAAAACTGTTTTTT.

V is TRBV20-1 and J is TRBJ2-1; D could derive from TRBD1 or TRBD2 (6 bases each). Trimming removed 5 bases from V and 6 bases from J, with 20 bases in between. The germline V gene encodes CDR1 DFQATT and CDR2 SNEGSKA (reference sequence). CDR3 length: 15 residues. The CDR3 DNA reads as TGCAGTGCTCGATCGGGGGCAGGGTTGGCCAATGAGCAGTTCTTC. Amino acids: CSARSGAGLANEQFF.

This chain joins TRBV7-2 and TRBJ2-3; the D is unclear. V lost 5 bases to trimming and J lost 0 bases, with 9 bases between them. Per the germline V gene, CDR1 is SGHTA and CDR2 is FQGNSA. The CDR3 contains 14 residues. The chain's CDR3 is CASSPYWSTDTQYF. The DNA for the CDR3 is TGTGCCAGCAGCCCTTACTGGAGCACAGATACGCAGTATTTT.

This chain links TRBV5-4 with TRBJ1-4; perhaps TRBD1 as D (5 bases). V was cut by 6 bases and J by 10 bases, with 19 bases left in between. The CDR3 runs 14 residues. Germline V lookup: CDR1 SGHNT, CDR2 YYREEE (reference sequence). This chain's CDR3 is CASTNWSGQGKLFF. The DNA of the CDR3 is TGTGCCAGCACCAATTGGTCGGGGCAGGGAAAACTGTTTTTT. Supplemented by reference TRBV5-4 and TRBJ1-4, the full variable domain reads ETGVTQSPTHLIKTRGQQVTLRCSSQSGHNTVSWYQQALGQGPQFIFQYYREEENGRGNFPPRFSGLQFPNYSSELNVNALELDDSALYLCASTNWSGQGKLFFGSGTQLSVL.

The chain has TRBV20-1 and TRBJ2-3; a possible D gene is TRBD1 (7 bases). Trimming removed 6 bases at V and 2 bases at J, with 21 bases between. The germline V gene has CDR1 DFQATT and CDR2 SNEGSKA (reference sequence). The CDR3 contains 16 residues. The CDR3: CSAIGGPRGLTDTQYF. CDR3 nucleotides: TGCAGTGCCATAGGAGGGCCGAGGGGGCTCACAGATACGCAGTATTTT.

In this sample, this clonotype turned up a few times. The V gene is TRBV12-3 or TRBV12-4, the J gene TRBJ2-4; no firm D call. The V and J ends lost 6 bases and 8 bases respectively, with 11 bases between them. This CDR3 spans 12 amino acids. The CDR3 DNA sequence: TGTGCCAGCAGCATCTCGCAGGACATTCAGTACTTC. Its translation: CASSISQDIQYF.

This clonotype was recorded at least ten times. The V and J genes are TRBV13 and TRBJ1-5, with a weak D call TRBD1 (5 bases). Deletions cut 2 bases from V and 2 bases from J, with 10 bases between. CDR3 length: 15 residues. Germline V gene data show CDR1 as PRHDT and CDR2 as FYEKMQ (reference sequence). The CDR3 DNA is TGTGCCAGCAGCTTAAGGAGGGGCGGCAATCAGCCCCAGCATTTT. Amino acids: CASSLRRGGNQPQHF.

In this sample, this clonotype turned up a few times. CDR3: CASSSRRNEQFF. The CDR3 nucleotides are TGTGCCAGCAGCTCCCGTAGGAATGAGCAGTTCTTC. The rearrangement joins TRBV11-2 to TRBJ2-1; D ambiguous. This CDR3 is built from 12 residues. Looked up from germline, CDR1 is SGHAT and CDR2 is FQNNGV. Trimming removed 4 bases at V and 7 bases at J, with 8 bases between. Full variable domain (rest looked up from reference TRBV11-2 and TRBJ2-1): EAGVAQSPRYKIIEKRQSVAFWCNPISGHATLYWYQQILGQGPKLLIQFQNNGVVDDSQLPKDRFSAERLKGVDSTLKIQPAKLEDSAVYLCASSSRRNEQFFGPGTRLTVL.

The V gene is TRBV5-1, the J gene TRBJ1-1; 7 bases match TRBD1. CDR1 is SGHRS, CDR2 YFSETQ, per germline. This CDR3 comprises 14 residues. The V and J ends lost 7 bases and 1 base, in that order; junction bases with no gene match: 7. The CDR3: CASGQDSTNTEAFF. CDR3 coding DNA: TGCGCCAGCGGACAGGACAGTACGAACACTGAAGCTTTCTTT.

V gene TRBV7-2 combines with J gene TRBJ2-4; possibly TRBD1 or TRBD2 for D (5 bases each). The V and J ends lost 3 bases and 12 bases respectively, with 18 bases between them. The CDR3 consists of 14 residues. Germline lookup yields CDR1 SGHTA and CDR2 FQGNSA. This CDR3 is CASSLSTGRSDQYF. CDR3 sequence (DNA): TGTGCCAGCAGCTTGAGTACGGGACGGTCGGATCAGTACTTC.